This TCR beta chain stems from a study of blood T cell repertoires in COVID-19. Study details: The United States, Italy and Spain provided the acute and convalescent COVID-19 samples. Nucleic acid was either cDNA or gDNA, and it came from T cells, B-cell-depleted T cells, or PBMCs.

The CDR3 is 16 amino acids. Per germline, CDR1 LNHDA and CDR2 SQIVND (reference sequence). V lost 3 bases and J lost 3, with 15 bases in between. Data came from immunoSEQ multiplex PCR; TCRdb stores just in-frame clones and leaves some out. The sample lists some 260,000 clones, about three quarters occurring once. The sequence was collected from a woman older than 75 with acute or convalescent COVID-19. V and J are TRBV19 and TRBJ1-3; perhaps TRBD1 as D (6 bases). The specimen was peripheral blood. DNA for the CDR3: TGTGCCAGTAGTATCCAGGGGAAGAAAGGTGGAAACACCATATATTTT. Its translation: CASSIQGKKGGNTIYF. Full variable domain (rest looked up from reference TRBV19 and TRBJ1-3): DGGITQSPKYLFRKEGQNVTLSCEQNLNHDAMYWYRQDPGQGLRLIYYSQIVNDFQKGDIAEGYSVSREKKESFPLTVTSAQKNPTAFYLCASSIQGKKGGNTIYFGEGSWLTVV.